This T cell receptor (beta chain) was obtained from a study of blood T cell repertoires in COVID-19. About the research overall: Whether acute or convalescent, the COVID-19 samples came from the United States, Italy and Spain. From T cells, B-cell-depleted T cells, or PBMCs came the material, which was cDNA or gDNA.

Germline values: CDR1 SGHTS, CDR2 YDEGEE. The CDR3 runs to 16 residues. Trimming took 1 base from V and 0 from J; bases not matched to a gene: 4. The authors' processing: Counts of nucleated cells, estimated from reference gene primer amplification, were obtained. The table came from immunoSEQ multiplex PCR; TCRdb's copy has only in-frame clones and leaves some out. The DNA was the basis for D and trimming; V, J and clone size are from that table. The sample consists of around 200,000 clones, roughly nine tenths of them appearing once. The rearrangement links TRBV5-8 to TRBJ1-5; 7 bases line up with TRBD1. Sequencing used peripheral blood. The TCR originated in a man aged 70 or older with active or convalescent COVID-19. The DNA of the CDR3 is TGTGCCAGCAGCTTGTACAGGGGTCCTAGCAATCAGCCCCAGCATTTT. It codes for CASSLYRGPSNQPQHF.